This T cell receptor beta chain emerged from a study of blood T cell repertoires in COVID-19. Remarks on this clone: Mismatch with germline at one junction end may stem from a read error.

CDR1 and CDR2 from the germline V gene are MGHRA and YSYEKL. CDR3 length: 15 amino acids. Methods used by the authors: Nucleated cell number was recorded as an estimate derived from reference gene primer amplification. The table came from immunoSEQ multiplex PCR; TCRdb's copy has only in-frame clones and leaves some out. Clonal size and the V and J genes are those of that table, whereas D and trimming came from the DNA. The sample has 290,000 or so clones, around nine tenths seen once. The genes are TRBV4-1 and TRBJ2-7; 10 bases are shared with TRBD2. Sequences were obtained from peripheral blood. The TCR was taken from a man between 65 and 80 years old with acute or convalescent COVID-19. This CDR3 is CASSSRTSGYYEQCF. CDR3 bases: TGCGCCAGCAGCTCCCGGACTAGCGGATACTACGAGCAGTGCTTC.